These 16 T cell receptor beta chains came from one sample sequenced in a study of blood T cell repertoires in COVID-19. Method: immunoSEQ multiplex PCR; TCRdb's copy keeps in-frame clones and lacks some. The table has approximately 100,000 clones, about 90% seen once. What was sequenced was peripheral blood. The receptors come from a human donor in a cohort sampled during active COVID-19.

Only one count was recorded for this clone. The chain recombines TRBV28 with TRBJ2-1, with 12 bases that match TRBD2. This CDR3 contains 16 residues. The V gene end was trimmed by 4 bases and the J gene end by 8 bases; junction bases not matched to a gene: 9. In germline, CDR1 is MDHEN, CDR2 SYDVKM. This chain's CDR3 is CASSSPSGRARDEQFF. The CDR3 coding sequence is TGTGCCAGCAGTTCACCTAGCGGGAGGGCCCGGGATGAGCAGTTCTTC.

V usage is TRBV7-9 and J usage is TRBJ1-5, with TRBD1 identical over 7 bases. CDR1 and CDR2 from the germline V gene are SEHNR and FQNEAQ (reference sequence). The CDR3 consists of 15 residues. Trimming took 6 bases from V and 6 from J; bases not matched to a gene: 11. In DNA form, the CDR3 reads TGTGCCAGCAGGCCAGCTGACAGGGTGTGTCAGCCCCAGCATTTT. As protein: CASRPADRVCQPQHF.

This clone came up once. The chain combines TRBV27 with TRBJ2-1; 11 bases map to TRBD2. The CDR3 has 15 residues. After removal of 6 bases from V and 9 bases from J, the junction contained 10 bases not matched to a gene. Germline lookup yields CDR1 MNHEY and CDR2 SMNVEV (reference sequence). The CDR3 loop is CASRVIAGGFGEQFF. In DNA form, the CDR3 reads TGTGCCAGCAGGGTGATAGCGGGAGGGTTTGGTGAGCAGTTCTTC.

The chain carries TRBV2 and TRBJ1-5; a weak D match, TRBD1 (5 bases). V was cut by 4 bases and J by 0 bases, with 13 bases left in between. The germline V gene encodes CDR1 SNHLY and CDR2 FYNNEI. The CDR3 has 16 amino acids. DNA for the CDR3: TGTGCCAGCAGTGGGACTTGGGGGGGTAGCAATCAGCCCCAGCATTTT. This codes for CASSGTWGGSNQPQHF.

The chain uses TRBV28 and TRBJ2-7, with D possibly being TRBD2 (6 bases). Between the trimmed V and J ends, which lost 4 bases and 0 bases, there was a span of 16 bases. CDR1 is MDHEN and CDR2 is SYDVKM in the germline V gene. The CDR3 has 16 amino acids. Here the CDR3 reads CASSSPSRGLSYEQYF. In DNA, the CDR3 is TGTGCCAGCAGTTCCCCCTCACGGGGACTCTCCTACGAGCAGTACTTC.

The V and J genes are TRBV7-9 and TRBJ2-1, with 9 nucleotides matching TRBD1. Per germline, CDR1 SEHNR and CDR2 FQNEAQ (reference sequence). The CDR3 runs 13 residues. Germline trimming cut 3 bases from V and 8 bases from J; bases unmatched to any gene: 2. The CDR3 nucleotides are TGTGCCAGCAGCTTCCGGACAGGGGATGAGCAGTTCTTC. It is translated as CASSFRTGDEQFF.

The J gene is TRBJ1-1, the V gene TRBV7-9; TRBD1 matches at 7 bases. CDR3 size: 17 residues. V shed 5 bases and J 5 bases; nucleotides not matched to a gene: 17. CDR1 and CDR2 from the germline V gene are SEHNR and FQNEAQ (reference sequence). The CDR3 DNA follows: TGTGCCAGCAGCATAACAACAGGGGATACGTCGGCGACTGAAGCTTTCTTT. Translated, it gives CASSITTGDTSATEAFF.

The V gene is TRBV15, the J gene TRBJ1-6, with 7 bases fitting TRBD1. CDR1 is LNHNV, CDR2 YYDKDF, per germline (reference sequence). Trimming at V came to 6 bases and at J to 7 bases, leaving 6 bases not matched to a gene. CDR3 length: 14 residues. CDR3 bases: TGTGCCACCAGGGCCTTGACAGGGAATTCACCCCTCCACTTT. Translating gives CATRALTGNSPLHF.

This sequence joins TRBV4-1 and TRBJ2-3; 7 bases line up with TRBD1. Germline CDR1 and CDR2: MGHRA and YSYEKL. V shed 6 bases, J shed 0 bases, and the junction held 3 bases outside the gene matches. The CDR3 is 14 amino acids. The CDR3 sequence: CASSGTASTDTQYF. The CDR3 region has the DNA TGCGCCAGCAGTGGGACAGCTAGCACAGATACGCAGTATTTT.

This clone was seen more than once but under ten times. The V and J genes are TRBV7-9 and TRBJ2-3; 9 nucleotides agree with TRBD1. Germline values: CDR1 SEHNR, CDR2 FQNEAQ (reference sequence). The trim removed 5 bases at V and 1 base at J, leaving 16 bases unmatched. The length of the CDR3 is 19 residues. CDR3 amino acids: CASSRGQGTLLPGTDTQYF. CDR3 nucleotide sequence: TGTGCCAGCAGCCGAGGACAGGGGACTCTCCTCCCCGGCACAGATACGCAGTATTTT.

The rearrangement joins TRBV10-3 to TRBJ1-5; tentatively, D is TRBD1 (6 bases). This CDR3 comprises 15 residues. Germline V CDR1 and CDR2: ENHRY, SYGVKD. V lost 0 bases to trimming and J lost 3 bases, with 9 bases between them. CDR3 coding DNA: TGTGCCATCAGTGAGTCGGACAGTAACAATCAGCCCCAGCATTTT. Its protein product is CAISESDSNNQPQHF.

The chain carries TRBV10-1 and TRBJ2-5, with D perhaps TRBD2 (6 bases). Between the trimmed V and J ends, which lost 11 bases and 2 bases, there was a span of 18 bases. The CDR3 has 14 residues. The germline V gene has CDR1 WNHNN and CDR2 SYGVQD (reference sequence). CDR3 sequence: CAPQEGQKQETQYF. CDR3 nucleotide sequence: TGCGCCCCCCAGGAGGGTCAGAAACAAGAGACCCAGTACTTC.

This clone has just a few counts. The chain recombines TRBV9 with TRBJ1-5; TRBD1 matches at 7 bases. Germline V gene data show CDR1 as SGDLS and CDR2 as YYNGEE. V lost 3 bases, J lost 3 bases, and 3 bases stayed unmatched. CDR3 size: 14 residues. The CDR3 DNA is TGTGCCAGCAGCGAGGGACAGCCCAATCAGCCCCAGCATTTT. It specifies CASSEGQPNQPQHF. Complete variable domain (other parts from reference TRBV9 and TRBJ1-5): DSGVTQTPKHLITATGQRVTLRCSPRSGDLSVYWYQQSLDQGLQFLIQYYNGEERAKGNILERFSAQQFPDLHSELNLSSLELGDSALYFCASSEGQPNQPQHFGDGTRLSIL.

The chain has TRBV6-5 and TRBJ2-7, with 13 bases identical to TRBD2. The J segment lost 2 bases and the V segment lost 2 bases, leaving 0 bases of the junction unmatched. The CDR3 runs 15 residues. Germline values: CDR1 MNHEY, CDR2 SVGAGI. The CDR3 reads CASSYGLAGAYEQYF. The CDR3 region has the DNA TGTGCCAGCAGTTACGGACTAGCGGGGGCCTACGAGCAGTACTTC.

The V and J genes are TRBV10-2 and TRBJ2-1, with 9 bases aligning to TRBD2. This CDR3 region has 16 residues. J lost 0 bases, V lost 7 bases, and 7 bases had no gene match. Germline lookup yields CDR1 WSHSY and CDR2 SAAADI. The CDR3 nucleotides read TGCGCCAGCAATTTAGCGGGGGTCAGCTCCTACAATGAGCAGTTCTTC. Protein sequence: CASNLAGVSSYNEQFF.

This chain joins TRBV29-1 and TRBJ2-2; 9 positions match TRBD1. Unmatched junction bases numbered 2, after V lost 1 base and J lost 5 bases. The germline V gene encodes CDR1 SQVTM and CDR2 ANQGSEA. There are 14 residues in the CDR3. The CDR3 is CSVEVGQGTGELFF. CDR3 DNA: TGCAGCGTTGAAGTGGGACAGGGAACCGGGGAGCTGTTTTTT.